The clone carrying this T cell receptor beta chain was recorded a few times. Its target is unknown. With 3 bases removed from V and 3 bases from J, the gap between germline ends came to 8 bases. The germline gives CDR1 SGHTA, CDR2 FQGNSA. This CDR3 spans 13 amino acids. These data are taken from a study of response to subunit inactivated influenza vaccine. Study-wide results and caveats: That few new T cells are recruited by each seasonal influenza vaccination was the authors' suggestion.

MiXCR was run by TCRdb on the RT-PCR reads, yielding one entry per CDR3 protein. The sample holds roughly 650,000 distinct CDR3 sequences; about 14% are singletons and the top ten take 7.5% to 8%. This clonotype originated in a man in his fifties or sixties who received an inactivated influenza vaccine. The chain combines TRBV7-2 with TRBJ1-1, with unresolved D. This material consisted of PBMCs from blood, taken around 14 days before vaccination. CDR3 sequence: CASSFSVHTEAFF. In DNA, the CDR3 is TGTGCCAGCAGCTTCTCGGTACACACTGAAGCTTTCTTT.